This T cell receptor beta chain was recovered during a study of T cell responses to AZD1222 COVID-19 vaccine. Study results and caveats: Most donors were white British and more were female, and clonal diversity was possibly underestimated.

Comment on this clone: Its antigen is not known.

Assay: immunoSEQ multiplex PCR; the TCRdb copy retains only in-frame clones and omits some. The sample includes some 120,000 clones, 75% to 95% of them seen just once. The J segment lost 2 bases and the V segment lost 5 bases, leaving 10 bases of the junction unmatched. Germline CDR1 MNHEY, CDR2 SMNVEV (reference sequence). CDR3 size: 16 residues. The J gene is TRBJ2-3, the V gene TRBV27; 7 positions agree with TRBD1. This clonotype was obtained from an adult in good health. Sequencing used peripheral blood, obtained on day 0 of AZD1222 vaccination. The CDR3 DNA reads TGTGCCAGCAGTCCCCTAGGGCAGGGGGACACAGATACGCAGTATTTT. Translated: CASSPLGQGDTDTQYF.